This T cell receptor beta chain was recorded in a study of T cells after yellow fever vaccination. Study summary: Low-cell-number fractions underwent preparation using SMART-Seq v4 Ultra Low Input. Regarding the study as a whole: The study re-detected most primary-vaccination clones after the booster (around 96% CD4, 85% to 90% CD8). CD4 and CD8 compartments shared a small share of clonotypes, likely from convergent recombination. Within FACS-sorted repertoires, abundant clonotypes contaminating from the bulk population could be present.

Via MiXCR, TCRdb re-called the 5' RACE reads, giving one row per CDR3 protein. Of 500,000 to 650,000 distinct CDR3 sequences listed, around an eighth were seen once; the top ten hold 15%. As to this clonotype: Its antigen is still unknown.

Per germline, CDR1 DFQATT and CDR2 SNEGSKA (reference sequence). The CDR3 spans 14 residues. V was shortened by 5 bases and J by 1 base, with 14 bases between the two germline ends. The sequencing used PBMCs, collected on the day of the yellow fever booster vaccination. The clonotype comes from a man between 25 and 39 years old who received the YFV17D yellow fever vaccine. The chain uses TRBV20-1 and TRBJ1-1; weak D call: TRBD1 (6 bases). CDR3 protein: CSARIGGWNTEAFF. DNA for the CDR3: TGCAGTGCTCGGATAGGGGGGTGGAACACTGAAGCTTTCTTT.